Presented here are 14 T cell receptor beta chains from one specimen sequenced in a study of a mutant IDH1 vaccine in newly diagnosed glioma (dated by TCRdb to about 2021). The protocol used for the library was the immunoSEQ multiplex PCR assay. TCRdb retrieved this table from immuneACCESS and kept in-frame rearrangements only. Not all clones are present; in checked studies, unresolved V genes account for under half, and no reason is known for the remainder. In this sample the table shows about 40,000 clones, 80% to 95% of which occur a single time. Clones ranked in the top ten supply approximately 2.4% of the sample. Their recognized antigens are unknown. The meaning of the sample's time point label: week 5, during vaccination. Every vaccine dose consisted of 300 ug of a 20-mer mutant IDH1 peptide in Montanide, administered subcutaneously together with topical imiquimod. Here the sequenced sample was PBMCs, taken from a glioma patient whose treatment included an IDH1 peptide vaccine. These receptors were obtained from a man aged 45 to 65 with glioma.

The CDR3 here is CASSLGQGVQETQYF. The DNA for the CDR3 is TGTGCCAGCAGCTTGGGACAGGGTGTCCAAGAGACCCAGTACTTC. This chain uses TRBV5-8 with TRBJ2-5; the match to TRBD1 covers 7 bases. V lost 0 bases to trimming and J lost 1 base; unmatched junction nucleotides: 3. The CDR3 spans 15 residues. Germline-derived CDR1 and CDR2 are SGHTS and YDEGEE. Full variable domain (rest looked up from reference TRBV5-8 and TRBJ2-5): EAGVTQSPTHLIKTRGQQATLRCSPISGHTSVYWYQQALGLGLQFLLWYDEGEERNRGNFPPRFSGRQFPNYSSELNVNALELEDSALYLCASSLGQGVQETQYFGPGTRLLVL.

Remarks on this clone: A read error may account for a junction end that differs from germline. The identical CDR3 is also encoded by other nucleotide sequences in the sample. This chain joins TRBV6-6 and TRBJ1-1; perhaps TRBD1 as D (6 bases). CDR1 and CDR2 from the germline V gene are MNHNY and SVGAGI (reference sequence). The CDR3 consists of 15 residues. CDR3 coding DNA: TGCGCCAGCATCCACGGGGGCAGGGGGAACACTGAAGCTTTCTTT. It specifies CASIHGGRGNTEAFF.

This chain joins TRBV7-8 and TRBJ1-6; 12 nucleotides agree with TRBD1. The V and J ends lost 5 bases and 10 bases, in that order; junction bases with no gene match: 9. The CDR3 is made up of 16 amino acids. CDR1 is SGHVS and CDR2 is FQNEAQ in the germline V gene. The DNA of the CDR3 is TGTGCCAGCAGCCCCGGGGACAGGGGGCTCTACTCACCCCTCCACTTT. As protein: CASSPGDRGLYSPLHF.

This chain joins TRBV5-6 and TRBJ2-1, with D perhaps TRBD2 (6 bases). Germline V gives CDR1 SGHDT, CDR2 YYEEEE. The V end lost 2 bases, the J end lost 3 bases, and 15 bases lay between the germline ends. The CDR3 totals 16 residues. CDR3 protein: CASSLGTSTHYNEQFF. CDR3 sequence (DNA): TGTGCCAGCAGCTTAGGGACTTCGACCCACTACAATGAGCAGTTCTTC. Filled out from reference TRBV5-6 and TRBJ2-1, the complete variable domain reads DAGVTQSPTHLIKTRGQQVTLRCSPKSGHDTVSWYQQALGQGPQFIFQYYEEEERQRGNFPDRFSGHQFPNYSSELNVNALLLGDSALYLCASSLGTSTHYNEQFFGPGTRLTVL.

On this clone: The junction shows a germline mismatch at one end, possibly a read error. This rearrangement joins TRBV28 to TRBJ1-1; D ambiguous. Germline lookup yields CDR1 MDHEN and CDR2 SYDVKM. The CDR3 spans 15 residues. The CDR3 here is CASSAPSNMKTEAFF. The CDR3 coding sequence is TGTGCCAGCAGTGCCCCGTCTAATATGAAGACTGAAGCTTTCTTT. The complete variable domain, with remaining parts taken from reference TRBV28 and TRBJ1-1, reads DVKVTQSSRYLVKRTGEKVFLECVQDMDHENMFWYRQDPGLGLRLIYFSYDVKMKEKGDIPEGYSVSREKKERFSLILESASTNQTSMYLCASSAPSNMKTEAFFGQGTRLTVV.

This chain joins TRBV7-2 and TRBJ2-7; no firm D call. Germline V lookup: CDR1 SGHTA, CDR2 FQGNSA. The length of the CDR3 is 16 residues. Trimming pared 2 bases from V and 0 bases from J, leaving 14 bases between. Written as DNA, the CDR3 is TGTGCCAGCAGCTTAAACCCGCGAGGAAGCTCCTACGAGCAGTACTTC. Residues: CASSLNPRGSSYEQYF.

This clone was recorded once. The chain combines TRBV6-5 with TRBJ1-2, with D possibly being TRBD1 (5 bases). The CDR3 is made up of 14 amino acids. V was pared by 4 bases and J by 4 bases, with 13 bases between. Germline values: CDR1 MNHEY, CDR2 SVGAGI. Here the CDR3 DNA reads TGTGCCAGCAGTTCCCCAGGGAACGGCTATGGCTACACCTTC. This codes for CASSSPGNGYGYTF.

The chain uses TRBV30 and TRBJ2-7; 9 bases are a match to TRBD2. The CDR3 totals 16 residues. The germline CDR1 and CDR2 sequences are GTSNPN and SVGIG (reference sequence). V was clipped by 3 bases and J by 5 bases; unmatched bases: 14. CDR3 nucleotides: TGTGCCTGGAGCGCTGTTGATAGCGGGAGTTTCGACGAGCAGTACTTC. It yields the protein CAWSAVDSGSFDEQYF.

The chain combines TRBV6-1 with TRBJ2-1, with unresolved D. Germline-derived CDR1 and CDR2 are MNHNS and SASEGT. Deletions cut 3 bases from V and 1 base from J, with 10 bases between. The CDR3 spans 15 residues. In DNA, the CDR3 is TGTGCCAGCAGTGACCGTGGTCGGTCCTACAATGAGCAGTTCTTC. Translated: CASSDRGRSYNEQFF.

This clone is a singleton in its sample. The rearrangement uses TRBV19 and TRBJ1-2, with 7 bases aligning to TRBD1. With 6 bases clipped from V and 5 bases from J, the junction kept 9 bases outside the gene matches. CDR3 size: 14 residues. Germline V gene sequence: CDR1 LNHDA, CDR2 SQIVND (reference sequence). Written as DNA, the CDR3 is TGTGCCAGTAGCATGGGACAGAGCGTTTATGGCTACACCTTC. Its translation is CASSMGQSVYGYTF.

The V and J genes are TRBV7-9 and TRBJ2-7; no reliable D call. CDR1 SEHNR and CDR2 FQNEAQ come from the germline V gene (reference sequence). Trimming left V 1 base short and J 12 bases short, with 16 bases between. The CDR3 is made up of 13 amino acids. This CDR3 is CASSLVRLDELYF. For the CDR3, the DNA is TGTGCCAGCAGCTTAGTACGCCTCGACGAGTTGTACTTC.

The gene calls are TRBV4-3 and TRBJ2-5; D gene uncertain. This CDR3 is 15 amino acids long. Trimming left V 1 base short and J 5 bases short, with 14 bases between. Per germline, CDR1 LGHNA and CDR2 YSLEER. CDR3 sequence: CASSQAVRVRETQYF. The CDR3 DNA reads TGCGCCAGCAGCCAAGCGGTACGGGTCCGGGAGACCCAGTACTTC.

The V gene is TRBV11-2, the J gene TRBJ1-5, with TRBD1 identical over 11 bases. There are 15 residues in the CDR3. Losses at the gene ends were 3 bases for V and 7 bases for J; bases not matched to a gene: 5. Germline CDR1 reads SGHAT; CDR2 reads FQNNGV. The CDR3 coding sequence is TGTGCCAGCAGCTTGGGGACAGGGGGAAGGCAGCCCCAGCATTTT. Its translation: CASSLGTGGRQPQHF.

The DNA for the CDR3 is TGTGCCAGCAGCGACAACGTGGGGATACCCTATGGCTACACCTTC. Translation gives CASSDNVGIPYGYTF. This chain links TRBV7-3 with TRBJ1-2; D call uncertain. The CDR3 covers 15 residues. In germline, CDR1 is SGHTA, CDR2 FQGTGA. The V end lost 5 bases, the J end lost 4 bases, and 17 bases lay between the germline ends.